The T cell receptor (beta chain) under discussion was sequenced for a study of a mutant IDH1 vaccine in newly diagnosed glioma. For the study at large: Earlier therapy was either radiotherapy, temozolomide, or both, and most got both.

Method: immunoSEQ multiplex PCR; TCRdb's copy keeps in-frame clones and lacks some. Of some 70,000 clones in the sample, 60% to 85% were seen once. Per germline, CDR1 MNHNS and CDR2 SASEGT. This CDR3 region has 12 residues. The V segment lost 7 bases and the J segment 5 bases; nucleotides outside the gene matches: 4. This clone was found once. Documented time point: baseline, week 1 (first vaccination visit). The treatment here: pre-vaccination baseline after standard-of-care therapy. Donors had new WHO grade 3 or 4 IDH1-mutant, ATRX-lost astrocytomas. The sample consisted of PBMCs, taken from a glioma patient treated with radiotherapy, temozolomide or both. The chain has TRBV6-1 and TRBJ1-1; TRBD1 matches 7 bases. The sequence was collected from a man between 45 and 60 years old with glioma. The CDR3, as DNA: TGTGCCAGCAACGACAGGGCTACTGAAGCTTTCTTT. Translated: CASNDRATEAFF.